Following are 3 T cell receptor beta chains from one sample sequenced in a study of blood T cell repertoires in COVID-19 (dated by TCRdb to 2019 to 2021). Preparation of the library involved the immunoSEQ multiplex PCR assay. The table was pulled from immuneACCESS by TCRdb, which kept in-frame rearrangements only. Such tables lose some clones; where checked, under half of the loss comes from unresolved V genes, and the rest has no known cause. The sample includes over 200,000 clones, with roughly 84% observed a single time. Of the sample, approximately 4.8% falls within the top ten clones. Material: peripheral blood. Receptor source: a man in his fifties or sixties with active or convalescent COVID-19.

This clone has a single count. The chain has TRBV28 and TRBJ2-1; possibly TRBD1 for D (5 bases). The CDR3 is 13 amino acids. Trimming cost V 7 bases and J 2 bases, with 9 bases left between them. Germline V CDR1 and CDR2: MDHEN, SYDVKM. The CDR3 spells CASKETAYNEQFF. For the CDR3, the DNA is TGTGCCAGCAAGGAGACAGCCTACAATGAGCAGTTCTTC.

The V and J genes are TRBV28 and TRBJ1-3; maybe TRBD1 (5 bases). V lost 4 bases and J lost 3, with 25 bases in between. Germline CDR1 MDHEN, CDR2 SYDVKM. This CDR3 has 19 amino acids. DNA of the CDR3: TGTGCCAGCAGTTGGGGTAATAGGGGCCCAGAGTCCCTTGGAAACACCATATATTTT. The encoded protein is CASSWGNRGPESLGNTIYF.

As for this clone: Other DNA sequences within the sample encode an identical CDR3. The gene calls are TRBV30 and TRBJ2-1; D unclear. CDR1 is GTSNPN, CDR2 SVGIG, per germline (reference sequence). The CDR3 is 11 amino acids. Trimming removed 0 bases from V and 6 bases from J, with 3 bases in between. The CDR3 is CAWSVLNEQFF. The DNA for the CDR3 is TGTGCCTGGAGTGTACTCAATGAGCAGTTCTTC.